The clone carrying this TCR beta chain was detected ten times or more. Its cognate antigen is unknown. Libraries were prepared by immunoSEQ multiplex PCR; TCRdb keeps only in-frame clonotypes and omits some of them. Here the sample spans about a million clones, approximately 80% being singletons. This specimen belongs to a study of shared clonotypes between healthy human individuals. The split of CD4+ cells yielded CD45RA+ naive and CD45RA-negative memory subsets. Points from the study as a whole: Among the subsets, naive ones generally showed larger estimated richness than memory ones. The low donor count limited represented genetic and exposure-history diversity. Specimens sampled were limited to blood, with tissue repertoires likely differing.

This CDR3 has 13 residues. Trimming left V 3 bases short and J 5 bases short, with 13 bases between. In germline, CDR1 is SQVTM, CDR2 ANQGSEA. The specimen was memory CD4+ T cells from PBMCs. Sample subset: CD45RA-negative fraction. The TCR sequence derives from a man aged 18 to 30 in good health. Some clones in this sample may be carry-over from other donors' samples. V gene TRBV29-1 combines with J gene TRBJ2-5; TRBD2 is a possible D gene (5 bases). CDR3 bases: TGCAGCGTTGATCCGGGGAGAGGGGAGACCCAGTACTTC. Amino acids: CSVDPGRGETQYF.